This TCR beta chain was obtained from a study of blood T cell repertoires in COVID-19. Study in general: Italy, Spain and the United States were the sources of the convalescent and acute COVID-19 samples. Sample material is recorded as cDNA or gDNA derived from T cells, B-cell-depleted T cells, or PBMCs.

The CDR3 extends over 18 amino acids. Germline loops: CDR1 SGHTS, CDR2 YDEGEE. V was pared by 1 base and J by 5 bases, with 23 bases between. In the original processing: Reference gene primer amplification gave estimated nucleated cell counts. The data were produced by immunoSEQ multiplex PCR, yet TCRdb's version contains in-frame clones alone and is incomplete. For V, J and clone size, that table is used; D and trimming come from the DNA. The table lists under 80,000 clones, over 70% of them singletons. The clonotype comes from a human donor in a cohort sampled during active COVID-19. Sequenced sample: peripheral blood. V usage is TRBV5-8 and J usage is TRBJ2-3, with D possibly matching TRBD2 (7 bases). The CDR3 coding sequence is TGTGCCAGCAGCTTGACGACGGGGGGCGCAGGTTCTAGAGATACGCAGTATTTT. Translating it yields CASSLTTGGAGSRDTQYF.